This T cell receptor beta chain was retrieved from a study of blood T cell repertoires in COVID-19. This CDR3 is built from 13 residues. Trimming took 6 bases from V and 14 from J; bases not matched to a gene: 11. In the source study's methods: Reference gene primers were amplified, and this amplification served to estimate nucleated cell counts. Only in-frame clones appear in the TCRdb table, and some are missing; sequencing was by immunoSEQ multiplex PCR. V and J calls and clone size follow that table, whereas D and trimming were derived from the DNA. The table shows about 400,000 clones, with over 75% occurring only once.

The chain recombines TRBV12-3 or TRBV12-4 with TRBJ2-3; 10 nucleotides match TRBD1. The clonotype was recovered from a woman under 40 who had recovered from COVID-19. The sequenced sample consisted of PBMCs or T cells enriched from blood (not recorded which). CDR3 coding DNA: TGTGCCAGCAGCCCCTCTGACAGGGGGCTACGGTATTTT. The encoded protein is CASSPSDRGLRYF.